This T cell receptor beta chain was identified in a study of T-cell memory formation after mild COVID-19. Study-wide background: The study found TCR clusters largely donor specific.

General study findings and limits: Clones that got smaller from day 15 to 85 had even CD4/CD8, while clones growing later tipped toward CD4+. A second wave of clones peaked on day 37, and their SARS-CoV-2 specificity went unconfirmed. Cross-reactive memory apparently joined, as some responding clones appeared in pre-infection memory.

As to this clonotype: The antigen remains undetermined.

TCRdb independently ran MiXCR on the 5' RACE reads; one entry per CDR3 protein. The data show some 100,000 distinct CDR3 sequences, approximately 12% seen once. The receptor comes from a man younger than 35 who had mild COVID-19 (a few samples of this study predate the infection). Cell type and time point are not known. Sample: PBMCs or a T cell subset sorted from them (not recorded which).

In DNA form, the CDR3 reads TGTGCCAGCACGCACAGGGAAACCGGGGAGCTGTTTTTT. As protein: CASTHRETGELFF. The chain employs TRBV7-9 and TRBJ2-2, with a possible D match to TRBD1 (6 bases). The V end was cut by 7 bases, the J end by 5 bases, with 11 bases between. CDR3 size: 13 residues. Germline V gives CDR1 SEHNR, CDR2 FQNEAQ (reference sequence).